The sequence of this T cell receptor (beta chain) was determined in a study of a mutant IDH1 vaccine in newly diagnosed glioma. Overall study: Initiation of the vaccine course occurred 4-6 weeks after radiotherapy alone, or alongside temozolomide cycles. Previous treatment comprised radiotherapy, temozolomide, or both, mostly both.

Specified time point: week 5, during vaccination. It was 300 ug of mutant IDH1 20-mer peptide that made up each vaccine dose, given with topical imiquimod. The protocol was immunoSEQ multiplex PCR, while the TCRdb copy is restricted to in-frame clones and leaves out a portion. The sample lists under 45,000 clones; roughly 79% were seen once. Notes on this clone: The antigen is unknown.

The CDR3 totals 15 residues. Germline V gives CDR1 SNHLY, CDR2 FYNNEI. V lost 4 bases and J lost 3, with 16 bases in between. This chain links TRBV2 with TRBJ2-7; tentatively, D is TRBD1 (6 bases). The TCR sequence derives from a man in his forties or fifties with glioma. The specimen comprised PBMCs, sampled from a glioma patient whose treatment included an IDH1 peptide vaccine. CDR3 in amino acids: CASSASPGAVYEQYF. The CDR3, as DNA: TGTGCCAGCAGTGCTAGCCCAGGGGCGGTCTACGAGCAGTACTTC.